This T cell receptor (beta chain) was retrieved from a study of Graves' ophthalmopathy and Graves' hyperthyroidism. The authors amplified TCR beta CDR3 regions, and they did so from RNA transcripts for repertoire sequencing. HTBI-primed first-round RT-PCR preceded second-round multiplex PCR. TCRdb ran MiXCR on the multiplex PCR reads and lists one entry per CDR3 protein. Of roughly 420,000 distinct CDR3 sequences in the sample, around 21% were seen once. At least ten counts were recorded for this clonotype. CDR1 and CDR2 (germline): MDHEN, SYDVKM. This CDR3 region has 13 residues. Trimming cost V 4 bases and J 10 bases, with 16 bases left between them.

The sequenced material came from peripheral blood. The chain joins TRBV28 to TRBJ1-1; no definite D call. The TCR sequence derives from a young woman with stable Graves' hyperthyroidism. The CDR3 DNA is TGTGCCAGCAGTTCTACCTTTGGTCAGCGAGCTTTCTTT. This encodes CASSSTFGQRAFF.